Shown below are 21 T cell receptor beta chains from a single sample sequenced in a study of T cells in Graves' hyperthyroidism and ophthalmopathy. TCR beta CDR3 regions were amplified from RNA transcripts. Using the HTBI primer set, a first-round RT-PCR was run on the TCR CDR3. From the multiplex PCR reads, TCRdb called clonotypes with MiXCR, one entry per CDR3 protein. Altogether 500,000 to 650,000 distinct CDR3 sequences are present, more than 12% being singletons, with the ten largest covering approximately 12%. The sequenced sample was blood. The receptors were gathered from a woman aged 45-59 years with Graves' ophthalmopathy.

This clonotype was found many times. The chain has TRBV20-1 and TRBJ1-1; no definite D call. In germline, CDR1 is DFQATT, CDR2 SNEGSKA (reference sequence). Trimming cost V 1 base and J 0 bases, with 6 bases left between them. CDR3 size: 13 residues. As DNA, the CDR3 is TGCAGTGCTAGAGCCCCCGTGAACACTGAAGCTTTCTTT. As protein: CSARAPVNTEAFF.

This chain uses TRBV4-1 with TRBJ2-2; a possible D gene is TRBD2 (6 bases). Germline-derived CDR1 and CDR2 are MGHRA and YSYEKL. The CDR3 has 16 residues. Trimming left V 1 base short and J 6 bases short, with 15 bases between. The CDR3 DNA reads TGCGCCAGCAGCCAAGCCCGGGGACTGTCCGCCGGGGAGCTGTTTTTT. Protein product: CASSQARGLSAGELFF.

V is TRBV20-1 and J is TRBJ2-1, with 10 bases matching TRBD2. The germline gives CDR1 DFQATT, CDR2 SNEGSKA (reference sequence). Germline trimming cut 6 bases from V and 3 bases from J; bases unmatched to any gene: 8. This CDR3 has 15 amino acids. The DNA of the CDR3 is TGCAGTGCCACCACCGGGACTAGCGTCTACAATGAGCAGTTCTTC. The encoded protein is CSATTGTSVYNEQFF.

This clonotype was counted a few times. This chain uses TRBV27 with TRBJ1-2, with 9 positions matching TRBD1. Germline V gene data show CDR1 as MNHEY and CDR2 as SMNVEV (reference sequence). The J segment lost 5 bases and the V segment lost 2 bases, leaving 9 bases of the junction unmatched. The CDR3 totals 16 residues. CDR3 sequence (DNA): TGTGCCAGCAGTTTAAGGGGACAGGGTAAAGATTATGGCTACACCTTC. It specifies CASSLRGQGKDYGYTF.

This clonotype has only a few counts. The CDR3 reads CASSYWDRLNEQYF. CDR3 in DNA: TGTGCCAGCAGCTACTGGGACCGCTTGAACGAGCAGTACTTC. The J gene is TRBJ2-7, the V gene TRBV7-2; D is tentatively TRBD1 or TRBD2 (5 bases each). Germline loops: CDR1 SGHTA, CDR2 FQGNSA. The V end was cut by 4 bases, the J end by 5 bases, with 15 bases between. The CDR3 sequence is 14 residues long. Together with reference TRBV7-2 and TRBJ2-7, the CDR3 gives the full variable domain: GAGVSQSPSNKVTEKGKDVELRCDPISGHTALYWYRQSLGQGLEFLIYFQGNSAPDKSGLPSDRFSAERTGGSVSTLTIQRTQQEDSAVYLCASSYWDRLNEQYFGPGTRLTVT.

This clonotype was seen ten or more times. The chain recombines TRBV7-9 with TRBJ2-2, with 11 bases fitting TRBD2. Germline CDR1 and CDR2: SEHNR and FQNEAQ (reference sequence). The CDR3 has 17 residues. Trimming took 2 bases from V and 7 from J; bases not matched to a gene: 9. Written as DNA, the CDR3 is TGTGCCAGCAGCTTACGGCTAGCGGGAGGAAGAGGCGGGGAGCTGTTTTTT. Protein sequence: CASSLRLAGGRGGELFF.

The V and J genes are TRBV12-5 and TRBJ2-5; either TRBD1 or TRBD2 may fit D (5 bases each). CDR3 length equals 15 residues. The V gene's germline CDR1 is LGHNT and CDR2 FRNRAP. V was pared by 1 base and J by 1 base, with 10 bases between. CDR3 in amino acids: CASGLASGTQETQYF. The CDR3 DNA is TGTGCTAGTGGTTTGGCTTCGGGGACCCAAGAGACCCAGTACTTC.

The chain combines TRBV20-1 with TRBJ2-1; 11 bases fit TRBD2. This CDR3 has 15 amino acids. Germline CDR1 DFQATT, CDR2 SNEGSKA (reference sequence). V lost 3 bases, J lost 4 bases, and 5 bases stayed unmatched. The CDR3 protein is CSASGTSGIYNEQFF. The CDR3 DNA sequence: TGCAGTGCTAGTGGGACTAGCGGAATTTACAATGAGCAGTTCTTC.

The rearrangement joins TRBV7-2 to TRBJ2-3; D could derive from TRBD1 or TRBD2 (5 bases each). CDR1 and CDR2 (germline): SGHTA, FQGNSA. The V and J ends lost 5 bases and 3 bases respectively, with 24 bases between them. The CDR3 totals 18 residues. CDR3 amino acids: CASSVERRDPGVTDTQYF. The CDR3 nucleotides read TGTGCCAGCAGCGTCGAACGCCGGGACCCCGGAGTGACAGATACGCAGTATTTT.

This clonotype was found many times. The chain couples TRBV20-1 to TRBJ2-1; D is unresolved. V shed 5 bases and J shed 3 bases, with 5 bases lying between them. In germline, CDR1 is DFQATT, CDR2 SNEGSKA (reference sequence). The CDR3 length is 11 residues. The CDR3 spells CSAHNYNEQFF. CDR3 coding DNA: TGCAGTGCTCATAACTACAATGAGCAGTTCTTC.

This clonotype was seen ten or more times. J is TRBJ1-1 and V is TRBV30, with D unresolved. Trimming took 3 bases from V and 1 from J, leaving 9 bases between them. The CDR3 runs to 13 residues. Germline CDR1 GTSNPN, CDR2 SVGIG (reference sequence). The CDR3 DNA is TGTGCCTGGAGGACTGAAGGGAACACTGAAGCTTTCTTT. This gives the protein CAWRTEGNTEAFF.

This clonotype showed up just a few times. J is TRBJ2-3 and V is TRBV4-3, with D hard to call. The CDR3 contains 14 residues. Trimming pared 1 base from V and 2 bases from J, leaving 7 bases between. Germline V gene data show CDR1 as LGHNA and CDR2 as YSLEER. The CDR3 loop reads CASSQVGLTDTQYF. CDR3 DNA sequence: TGCGCCAGCAGCCAAGTGGGTCTCACAGATACGCAGTATTTT.

V and J are TRBV6-1 and TRBJ2-7, with 7 bases fitting TRBD1. The CDR3 is made up of 15 amino acids. V dropped 6 bases and J dropped 7; count of bases not matched to a gene: 15. CDR1 is MNHNS and CDR2 is SASEGT in the germline V gene. DNA for the CDR3: TGTGCCAGCAGAAGGGACAGTCAGCCATTTACTGAGCAGTACTTC. It codes for CASRRDSQPFTEQYF.

This clonotype was seen repeatedly, ten times or more. The V and J genes are TRBV3-1 and TRBJ2-1; D gene ambiguous. The CDR3 covers 11 residues. Germline CDR1 LGHDT, CDR2 YNNKEL (reference sequence). V lost 4 bases to trimming and J lost 7 bases, with 5 bases between them. CDR3 loop: CASSLQNEQFF. As DNA, the CDR3 is TGTGCCAGCAGCCTTCAAAATGAGCAGTTCTTC.

This clonotype was seen at least ten times. V and J are TRBV6-1 and TRBJ1-5, with TRBD1 matching 8 bases. Per germline, CDR1 MNHNS and CDR2 SASEGT. V shed 7 bases and J 2 bases; nucleotides not matched to a gene: 10. CDR3 length: 16 residues. The CDR3 protein is CASTDQGTGGNQPQHF. The CDR3 DNA reads as TGTGCCAGCACCGATCAAGGGACAGGAGGCAATCAGCCCCAGCATTTT.

This clonotype was recorded at least ten times. The rearrangement links TRBV5-1 to TRBJ2-7, with D possibly matching TRBD1 (6 bases). V was clipped by 4 bases and J by 3 bases, with 11 bases between them. Germline lookup yields CDR1 SGHRS and CDR2 YFSETQ. CDR3 length equals 13 residues. The CDR3 DNA is TGCGCCAGCAGCCAGGGGCCCAACTACGAGCAGTACTTC. Translated, it gives CASSQGPNYEQYF.

This clonotype was detected many times. This chain uses TRBV24-1 with TRBJ1-2, with D perhaps TRBD1 (5 bases). V lost 2 bases and J 5 bases, leaving 14 bases between the germline ends. CDR3 size: 15 residues. Germline V gives CDR1 KGHDR, CDR2 SFDVKD. DNA for the CDR3: TGTGCCACCAGTGATTCAGCGGGACCGACTTATGGCTACACCTTC. Translating it yields CATSDSAGPTYGYTF.

The chain's CDR3 is CASSFLGGGAFF. CDR3 DNA: TGTGCCAGCAGTTTCCTGGGAGGGGGAGCTTTCTTT. The chain is built from TRBV12-3 or TRBV12-4 and TRBJ1-1; a weak D match, TRBD1 (6 bases). The V end lost 3 bases, the J end lost 10 bases, and 12 bases lay between the germline ends. This CDR3 is 12 amino acids long.

The sample holds many counts of this clonotype. The V and J genes are TRBV20-1 and TRBJ1-1; D gene ambiguous. Trimming removed 6 bases at V and 0 bases at J, with 8 bases between. The CDR3 extends over 12 amino acids. The germline V gene encodes CDR1 DFQATT and CDR2 SNEGSKA (reference sequence). The CDR3 coding sequence is TGCAGTGCCCTAAGCCTGAACACTGAAGCTTTCTTT. Its protein is CSALSLNTEAFF.

Only a few counts were recorded for this clonotype. The V and J genes are TRBV29-1 and TRBJ1-2; 10 nucleotides line up with TRBD1. V shed 6 bases and J 8 bases; nucleotides not matched to a gene: 6. The CDR3 totals 12 residues. Germline loops: CDR1 SQVTM, CDR2 ANQGSEA. Here the CDR3 DNA reads TGCAGCGTCCTGGACAGGGGGGACGGCTACACCTTC. It is translated as CSVLDRGDGYTF.

The CDR3 region has the DNA TGTGCCAGCAGTACCCTGGGACTAGCGGGAGAGGCCGAGCAGTACTTC. It specifies CASSTLGLAGEAEQYF. This sequence joins TRBV28 and TRBJ2-7; 14 positions match TRBD2. Unmatched junction bases numbered 9, after V lost 5 bases and J lost 6 bases. CDR1 and CDR2 (germline): MDHEN, SYDVKM. This CDR3 region has 16 residues.